The clone carrying this TCR gamma chain is medium-sized by share. TCRdb re-called the RT-PCR reads using CATT. The profile shows around 820 gamma-chain clones, 5% to 7% of them singletons. The source of the sample is a study of gamma-delta T cells after stem cell transplantation. Germline V gene data show CDR1 as EGSNGY and CDR2 as YDSYNSKV. The CDR3 has 13 amino acids. The trim removed 0 bases at V and 8 bases at J, leaving 7 bases unmatched. The source of this sequence is a human donor. It is not recorded whose cells these are; they may come from a transplant donor. The chain joins TRGV2 to TRGJ1 or TRGJ2. The sequencing sample was made of gamma-delta T cells. As DNA, the CDR3 is TGTGCCACCTGGGACGGGGCGGGAGATAAGAAACTCTTT. It is translated as CATWDGAGDKKLF.